This passage covers 17 T cell receptor beta chains from one sample sequenced in a study of breast tumors, draining lymph nodes, adjacent tissues. The lymph nodes were axillary draining lymph nodes from breast cancer patients. MiXCR, applied by TCRdb to the multiplex PCR reads, yields one record per CDR3 protein. The profile shows some 200,000 distinct CDR3 sequences, approximately 33% of them singletons. The material sequenced was axillary lymph node tissue. The receptors were gathered from a female donor with breast cancer. Some clones in this sample may be carry-over from other donors' samples.

This chain joins TRBV28 and TRBJ2-3; D gene ambiguous. The germline V and J ends were trimmed by 3 bases and 4 bases, with 5 bases remaining between them. In germline, CDR1 is MDHEN, CDR2 SYDVKM. The CDR3 extends over 12 amino acids. CDR3 nucleotides: TGTGCCAGCAGTTTCCAGCCAGATACGCAGTATTTT. Translation: CASSFQPDTQYF.

This clonotype appeared a few times. A clone one base away is much larger, so this may be a read error. The chain combines TRBV30 with TRBJ1-6, with TRBD1 matching 9 bases. The germline gives CDR1 GTSNPN, CDR2 SVGIG (reference sequence). After removal of 8 bases from V and 10 bases from J, the junction contained 18 bases not matched to a gene. CDR3 size: 16 residues. The DNA for the CDR3 is TGTGCCCGGCTGCACAGGGGGCCGCCTGTGGAATCACCCCTCCACTTT. This codes for CARLHRGPPVESPLHF.

The count of this clonotype is one. V usage is TRBV18 and J usage is TRBJ2-2, with 8 bases identical to TRBD1. Trimming at V came to 8 bases and at J to 7 bases, leaving 6 bases not matched to a gene. This CDR3 has 13 amino acids. Germline V lookup: CDR1 KGHSH, CDR2 LQKENI. In nucleotides, the CDR3 is TGTGCCAGCCGAGGACAGGGTTTCGGGGAGCTGTTTTTT. It is translated as CASRGQGFGELFF.

The chain employs TRBV6-5 and TRBJ2-6; TRBD1 or TRBD2 may be the D gene (5 bases each). Trimming removed 4 bases at V and 0 bases at J, with 16 bases between. In germline, CDR1 is MNHEY, CDR2 SVGAGI. This CDR3 spans 18 amino acids. The chain's CDR3 is CASSSGTAIFSGANVLTF. The DNA of the CDR3 is TGTGCCAGCAGTTCCGGGACCGCTATTTTCTCTGGGGCCAACGTCCTGACTTTC.

A word on this clonotype: A much more abundant neighbour one base away suggests this may be a read error. This rearrangement joins TRBV11-2 to TRBJ2-1; possibly TRBD1 or TRBD2 for D (5 bases each). The CDR3 is 15 amino acids. Germline-derived CDR1 and CDR2 are SGHAT and FQNNGV. The DNA of the CDR3 is TGTGCCAGCATGAGTCAGAGGGGCACACACAATGGGCAGTTCTTC. Translation: CASMSQRGTHNGQFF. The full variable domain, rest sourced from reference TRBV11-2 and TRBJ2-1, is EAGVAQSPRYKIIEKRQSVAFWCNPISGHATLYWYQQILGQGPKLLIQFQNNGVVDDSQLPKDRFSAERLKGVDSTLKIQPAKLEDSAVYLCASMSQRGTHNGQFFGPGTRLTVL.

The gene calls are TRBV6-1 and TRBJ1-1; 7 bases match TRBD1. The V segment lost 7 bases and the J segment 2 bases; nucleotides outside the gene matches: 7. The CDR3 has 14 amino acids. Germline V CDR1 and CDR2: MNHNS, SASEGT. The CDR3 is CASIWTGRNTEAFF. For the CDR3, the DNA is TGTGCCAGCATCTGGACAGGTAGAAACACTGAAGCTTTCTTT.

The sample holds many counts of this clonotype. This chain uses TRBV6-5 with TRBJ1-6; no clear D gene. The germline CDR1 and CDR2 sequences are MNHEY and SVGAGI. V lost 6 bases and J 10 bases, leaving 19 bases between the germline ends. CDR3 size: 15 residues. CDR3 loop: CASRVDIGLGSPLHF. Written as DNA, the CDR3 is TGTGCCAGCAGAGTCGATATAGGGCTGGGGTCACCCCTCCACTTT.

This clonotype was found a few times. V usage is TRBV6-2 or TRBV6-3 and J usage is TRBJ2-3; 9 nucleotides match TRBD2. There are 14 residues in the CDR3. V was pared by 8 bases and J by 3 bases, with 6 bases of the junction left unmatched. CDR1 MNHEY and CDR2 SVGEGT come from the germline V gene. The CDR3 spells CASGRGGTTDTQYF. In nucleotides, the CDR3 is TGTGCCAGCGGGCGGGGGGGGACAACAGATACGCAGTATTTT.

This clonotype was recorded at least ten times. The chain combines TRBV7-2 with TRBJ2-1; 7 nucleotides line up with TRBD2. The V and J ends lost 5 bases and 0 bases, in that order; junction bases with no gene match: 4. There are 15 residues in the CDR3. Per germline, CDR1 SGHTA and CDR2 FQGNSA. Written as DNA, the CDR3 is TGTGCCAGCAGCAGTACTAGCGACTCCTACAATGAGCAGTTCTTC. The encoded protein is CASSSTSDSYNEQFF.

On this clonotype itself: This may be a read error, as it is one base from a much larger clone. The chain has TRBV3-1 and TRBJ2-2, with 10 nucleotides matching TRBD2. The CDR3 is 16 amino acids. Trimming removed 5 bases from V and 4 bases from J; junction bases left unmatched: 7. Germline loops: CDR1 LGHDT, CDR2 YNNKEL (reference sequence). The CDR3 spells CASSSLAGASTGELFF. CDR3 in DNA: TGTGCCAGCAGCTCCCTAGCGGGGGCCAGCACCGGGGAGCTGTTTTTT.

As concerns this clonotype: Because it lacks the conserved phenylalanine or tryptophan at the end, this CDR3 is likely a read error. The rearrangement links TRBV7-9 to TRBJ1-1; D uncertain. Germline V gene sequence: CDR1 SEHNR, CDR2 FQNEAQ (reference sequence). Trimming stripped 0 bases from V and 4 bases from J, with 3 bases between. This CDR3 region has 12 residues. The CDR3 loop reads CASSLAVTEAFI. In DNA form, the CDR3 reads TGTGCCAGCAGCTTAGCGGTCACTGAAGCTTTCATT.

The rearrangement links TRBV6-6 to TRBJ2-3, with D maybe TRBD2 (5 bases). Germline V CDR1 and CDR2: MNHNY, SVGAGI (reference sequence). The CDR3 runs to 12 residues. The CDR3, as DNA: TGTGGTGCCAGGAGAGATGAGGCTAGCAAGTATTTT. It codes for CGARRDEASKYF.

The table lists this clonotype with many counts. The V and J genes are TRBV20-1 and TRBJ2-7; 10 nucleotides align to TRBD2. Germline V gene data show CDR1 as DFQATT and CDR2 as SNEGSKA (reference sequence). The CDR3 sequence is 15 residues long. V shed 0 bases, J shed 3 bases, and the junction held 5 bases outside the gene matches. The CDR3 loop is CSARDLAGVDYEQYF. As DNA, the CDR3 is TGCAGTGCTAGAGATCTAGCGGGAGTTGACTACGAGCAGTACTTC.

This clonotype was observed at least ten times. The CDR3 coding sequence is TGCGCCAGCAGGACAGGGACGACCGGGGAGCTGTTTTTT. It yields the protein CASRTGTTGELFF. The chain links TRBV5-1 to TRBJ2-2; TRBD1 agrees at 7 bases. CDR1 is SGHRS and CDR2 is YFSETQ in the germline V gene. The CDR3 extends over 13 amino acids. V shed 5 bases and J 5 bases; nucleotides not matched to a gene: 3.

This clonotype occurred many times. The rearrangement uses TRBV7-9 and TRBJ2-7; D may match TRBD1 or TRBD2 (6 bases each). Germline CDR1 and CDR2: SEHNR and FQNEAQ (reference sequence). V was shortened by 4 bases and J by 4 bases, with 11 bases between the two germline ends. The CDR3 length is 13 residues. The CDR3 loop reads CASSSTGRYEQYF. The CDR3 DNA sequence: TGTGCCAGCAGCTCCACAGGGAGGTACGAGCAGTACTTC.

In this sample, this clonotype turned up many times. The chain has TRBV7-2 and TRBJ1-2; a possible D gene is TRBD1 (5 bases). V lost 5 bases to trimming and J lost 4 bases, with 17 bases between them. This CDR3 has 15 amino acids. Germline assignment: CDR1 SGHTA and CDR2 FQGNSA. The CDR3 is CASSPRRDSTYGYTF. CDR3 nucleotides: TGTGCCAGCAGCCCTCGCCGAGACAGCACCTATGGCTACACCTTC.

This clonotype occurred many times. The chain carries TRBV30 and TRBJ2-2; D call uncertain. The CDR3 has 13 residues. The V end was cut by 3 bases, the J end by 5 bases, with 10 bases between. Per the germline V gene, CDR1 is GTSNPN and CDR2 is SVGIG (reference sequence). CDR3 residues: CAWRYLGTGELFF. The CDR3 coding sequence is TGTGCCTGGAGATATTTAGGGACCGGGGAGCTGTTTTTT.